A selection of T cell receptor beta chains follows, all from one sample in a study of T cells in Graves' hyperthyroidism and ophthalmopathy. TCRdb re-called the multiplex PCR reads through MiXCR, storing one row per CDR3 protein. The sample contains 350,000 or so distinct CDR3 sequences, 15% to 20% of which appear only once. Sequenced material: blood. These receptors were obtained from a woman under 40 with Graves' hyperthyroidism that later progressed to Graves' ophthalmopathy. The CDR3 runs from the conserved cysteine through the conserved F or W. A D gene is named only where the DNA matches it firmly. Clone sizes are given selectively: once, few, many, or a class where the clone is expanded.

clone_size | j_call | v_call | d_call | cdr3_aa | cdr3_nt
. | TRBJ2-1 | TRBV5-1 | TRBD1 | CASSFRDRDQQFF | TGCGCCAGCAGCTTCAGGGACAGGGACCAGCAGTTCTTC
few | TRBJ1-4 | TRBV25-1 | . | CASSDRTVNEKLFF | TGTGCCAGCAGTGACCGGACAGTTAATGAAAAACTGTTTTTT
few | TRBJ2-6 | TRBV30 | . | CASPPGASGANVLTF | TGTGCCTCACCCCCAGGGGCCTCTGGGGCCAACGTCCTGACTTTC
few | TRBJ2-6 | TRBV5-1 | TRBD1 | CASSLWTGGPSGANVLTF | TGCGCCAGCAGCTTGTGGACAGGGGGACCCTCTGGGGCCAACGTCCTGACTTTC
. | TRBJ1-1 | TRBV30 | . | CAWTHLGLSWEAFF | TGTGCCTGGACTCACCTAGGACTATCTTGGGAAGCTTTCTTT
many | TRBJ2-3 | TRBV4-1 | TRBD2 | CASSQVASGRPTDTQYF | TGCGCCAGCAGCCAAGTGGCTAGCGGGAGACCTACAGATACGCAGTATTTT
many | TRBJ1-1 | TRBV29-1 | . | CSVQAVVEAFF | TGCAGCGTTCAAGCGGTGGTTGAAGCTTTCTTT
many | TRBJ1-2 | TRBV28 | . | CASSPRDGNYGYTF | TGTGCCAGCAGCCCCCGGGACGGAAACTATGGCTACACCTTC
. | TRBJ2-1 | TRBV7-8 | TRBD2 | CASSLAQGVGTSINEQFF | TGTGCCAGCAGCTTAGCGCAGGGGGTCGGGACTAGCATCAATGAGCAGTTCTTC
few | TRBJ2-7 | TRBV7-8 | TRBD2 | CASSPYEKGLGPRSGVPYEQYF | TGTGCCAGCAGCCCCTACGAGAAGGGGCTCGGGCCACGTAGCGGGGTACCCTACGAGCAGTACTTC
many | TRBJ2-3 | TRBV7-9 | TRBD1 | CASSPGTGRGDTQYF | TGTGCCAGCAGCCCGGGGACAGGGAGAGGTGATACGCAGTATTTT
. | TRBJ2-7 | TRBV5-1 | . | CASSLDGTDPYEQYF | TGCGCCAGCAGCTTGGATGGGACGGACCCCTACGAGCAGTACTTC
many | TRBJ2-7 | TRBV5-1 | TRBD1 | CASSNADRGQSEQYF | TGCGCCAGCAGCAACGCGGACAGGGGGCAATCCGAGCAGTACTTC
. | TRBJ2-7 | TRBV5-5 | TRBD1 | CASSFGLRTGLSEQYF | TGTGCCAGCAGCTTTGGCCTTAGGACAGGGTTATCCGAGCAGTACTTC
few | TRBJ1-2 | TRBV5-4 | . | CASSLWQDGTYGYTF | TGTGCCAGCAGCTTGTGGCAGGACGGTACCTATGGCTACACCTTC
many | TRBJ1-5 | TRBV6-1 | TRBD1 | CASRRVAGTAGYWPQHF | TGTGCCAGCAGAAGAGTCGCCGGGACAGCCGGCTATTGGCCCCAGCATTTT
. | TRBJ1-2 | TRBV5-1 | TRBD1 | CASSRTGGPGDGYTF | TGCGCCAGCAGCCGGACAGGGGGCCCAGGTGATGGCTACACCTTC
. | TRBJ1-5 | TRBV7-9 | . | CASTRAGGSNQPQHF | TGTGCCAGCACCCGGGCCGGGGGAAGCAATCAGCCCCAGCATTTT
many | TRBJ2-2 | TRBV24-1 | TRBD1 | CATRRGQGSTGELFF | TGTGCCACCAGGCGAGGACAGGGGAGCACCGGGGAGCTGTTTTTT
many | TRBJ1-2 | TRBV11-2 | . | CASSSSRNVGGYTF | TGTGCCAGCAGCTCTAGTAGGAACGTCGGAGGCTACACCTTC
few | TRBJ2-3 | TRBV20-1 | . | CSAAGTFTSTDTQYF | TGCAGTGCTGCGGGAACATTCACTAGCACAGATACGCAGTATTTT
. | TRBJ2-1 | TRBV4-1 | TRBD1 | CASSQSPGTVLYNEQFF | TGCGCCAGCAGCCAGAGCCCAGGGACAGTTCTCTACAATGAGCAGTTCTTC
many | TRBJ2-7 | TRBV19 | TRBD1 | CASAGTGQPYEQYF | TGTGCCAGCGCCGGGACAGGGCAGCCCTACGAGCAGTACTTC
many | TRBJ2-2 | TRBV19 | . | CANENPKTANTGELFF | TGTGCCAACGAGAACCCAAAGACAGCGAACACCGGGGAGCTGTTTTTT
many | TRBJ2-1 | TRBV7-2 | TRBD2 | CASSLGSSLASPNEQFF | TGTGCCAGCAGCTTAGGATCTTCACTAGCGAGTCCCAATGAGCAGTTCTTC
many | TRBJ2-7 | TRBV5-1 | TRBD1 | CASSSGQGTYEQYF | TGCGCCAGCAGCTCAGGACAGGGGACCTACGAGCAGTACTTC
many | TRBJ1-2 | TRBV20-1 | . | CSAQKGGDYGYTF | TGCAGTGCACAAAAGGGAGGGGACTATGGCTACACCTTC
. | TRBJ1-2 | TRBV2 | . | CASSPGTQNYGYTF | TGTGCCAGCAGTCCCGGGACACAAAACTATGGCTACACCTTC
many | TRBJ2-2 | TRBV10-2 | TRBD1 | CASSGTGYTGELFF | TGCGCCAGCAGTGGGACAGGGTACACCGGGGAGCTGTTTTTT
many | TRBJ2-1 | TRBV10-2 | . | CASSESDGIDYNEQFF | TGCGCCAGCAGTGAGTCGGACGGGATTGACTACAATGAGCAGTTCTTC